This T cell receptor (beta chain) derives from a study of identical twins. TCRdb fed the 5' RACE reads into MiXCR, producing one record per CDR3 protein. The table includes 550,000 to 700,000 distinct CDR3 sequences, 21% detected once. Trimming took 0 bases from V and 2 from J, leaving 12 bases between them. This CDR3 comprises 15 residues. Germline V gene lookup returns CDR1 SGDLS and CDR2 YYNGEE. These data also formed part of another study, on T cells expressing NK-cell markers.

The chain joins TRBV9 to TRBJ2-7; D gene ambiguous. Material: PBMCs. This clonotype was obtained from a woman aged 18-35 years in good health. In DNA, the CDR3 is TGTGCCAGCAGCGTAGATGGGCAGGCCACCTACGAGCAGTACTTC. This codes for CASSVDGQATYEQYF.